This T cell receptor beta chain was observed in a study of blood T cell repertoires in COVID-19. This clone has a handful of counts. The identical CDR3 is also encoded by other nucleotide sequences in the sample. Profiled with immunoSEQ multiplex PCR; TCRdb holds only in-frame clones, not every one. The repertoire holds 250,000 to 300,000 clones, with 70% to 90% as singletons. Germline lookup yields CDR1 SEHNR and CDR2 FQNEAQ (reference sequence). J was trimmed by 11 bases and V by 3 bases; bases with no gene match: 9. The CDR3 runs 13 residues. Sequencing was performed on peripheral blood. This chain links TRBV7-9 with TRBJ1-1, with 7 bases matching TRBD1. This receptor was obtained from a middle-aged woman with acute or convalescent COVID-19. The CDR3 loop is CASSFSQGRRAFF. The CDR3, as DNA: TGTGCCAGCAGCTTTTCACAGGGGCGGCGCGCTTTCTTT. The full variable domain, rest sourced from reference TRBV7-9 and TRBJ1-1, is DTGVSQNPRHKITKRGQNVTFRCDPISEHNRLYWYRQTLGQGPEFLTYFQNEAQLEKSRLLSDRFSAERPKGSFSTLEIQRTEQGDSAMYLCASSFSQGRRAFFGQGTRLTVV.